Listed below are T cell receptor beta chains from one sample, sequenced in a study of T cell responses to AZD1222 COVID-19 vaccine. TCRdb's copy holds only in-frame clones and misses some; the assay was immunoSEQ multiplex PCR. The table includes some 58,000 clones, around 90% detected once. This specimen was peripheral blood, taken on day 0 of AZD1222 vaccination. Every receptor here comes from an adult in good health. Both conserved end residues are part of each CDR3. The D gene is left open where the match is weak. Clone size is shown for a subset of rows, as once, few, many or a class of expanded clone.

j_call,d_call,clone_size,v_call,cdr3_nt,cdr3_aa
TRBJ2-7,TRBD2,-,TRBV27,TGTGCCAGCAGCCCTTCTGGCGGGAGGGGTTCCTCCGAGCAGTACTTC,CASSPSGGRGSSEQYF
TRBJ1-5,-,-,TRBV19,TGTGCCAGTAGTCCTCGATCTGGGGAGGTGGGCAATCAGCCCCAGCATTTT,CASSPRSGEVGNQPQHF
TRBJ2-3,TRBD2,-,TRBV28,TGTGCCAGCAGTTTAACGGGGGGACGGAGCACAGATACGCAGTATTTT,CASSLTGGRSTDTQYF
TRBJ1-5,-,-,TRBV18,TGTGCCAGCTCACTATCAGATCAGCCCCAGCATTTT,CASSLSDQPQHF
TRBJ2-7,TRBD2,once,TRBV20-1,TGCAGTGCTAGCGAGCGGGAGCAGCAGTACTTC,CSASEREQQYF
TRBJ2-7,TRBD1,-,TRBV7-6,TGTGCCAGCAGCACAAGGACAGGGAATAGCCACGAGCAGTACTTC,CASSTRTGNSHEQYF
TRBJ2-3,TRBD2,-,TRBV13,TGTGCCAGCAGTCTCGCGGGAGTAGGCACAGATACGCAGTATTTT,CASSLAGVGTDTQYF
TRBJ2-1,-,once,TRBV3-1/TRBV3-2,TGTGCCAGCAGCCAAGATCCTGGTGAAGACAATGAGCAGTTCTTC,CASSQDPGEDNEQFF
TRBJ2-7,-,-,TRBV12-3/TRBV12-4,TGTGCCAGCCCACTGTACGAGCAGTACTTC,CASPLYEQYF
TRBJ1-2,TRBD1,-,TRBV6-5,TGTGCCAGCAGCCGGGACAGGACTAACTATGGCTACACCTTC,CASSRDRTNYGYTF
TRBJ1-2,-,-,TRBV6-5,TGTGCCACCGCCCCCCAGATGGCTAACTATGGCTACACCTTC,CATAPQMANYGYTF
TRBJ1-1,-,-,TRBV7-2,TGTGCCAGCGGTCTGATGAACACTGAAGCTTTCTTT,CASGLMNTEAFF
TRBJ2-2,TRBD2,-,TRBV19,TGTGCCAGTAGTACGGGACTAGCGGGGGTGGGGACCGGGGAGCTGTTTTTT,CASSTGLAGVGTGELFF
TRBJ2-3,TRBD2,once,TRBV7-8,TGTGCCAGCAGCTTACCCCGAAACCCTAGCGGGAGAGACACAGATACGCAGTATTTT,CASSLPRNPSGRDTDTQYF
TRBJ1-4,TRBD1,-,TRBV29-1,TGCAGCGCCGGAGACAGGGGAACTAATGAAAAACTGTTTTTT,CSAGDRGTNEKLFF
TRBJ1-5,-,-,TRBV6-5,TGTGCCAGCAGTTACTCAATGGGCAATCAGCCCCAGCATTTT,CASSYSMGNQPQHF
TRBJ2-1,TRBD2,-,TRBV7-9,TGTGCCAGCAGCTTAGGTTCTAGCGGCTACAATGAGCAGTTCTTC,CASSLGSSGYNEQFF
TRBJ2-7,TRBD1,-,TRBV18,TGTGCCAGCTCGCACACAGGGGGCAGGTACGAGCAGTACTTC,CASSHTGGRYEQYF
TRBJ2-3,TRBD1,-,TRBV11-2,TGTGCCAGCAGCACGCACAGGGGCCGGCCCACAGATACGCAGTATTTT,CASSTHRGRPTDTQYF
TRBJ1-1,TRBD1,once,TRBV6-5,TGTGCCAGCGGAAGGGGGCTAGACACTGAAGCTTTCTTT,CASGRGLDTEAFF
TRBJ1-5,-,-,TRBV24-1,TGTGCCACCAGTGATTTGGGCGGTCCCAATCAGCCCCAGCATTTT,CATSDLGGPNQPQHF
TRBJ2-3,TRBD2,-,TRBV4-2,TGTGCCAGCAGCCAAGAGACTAGCGGGATCACAGATACGCAGTATTTT,CASSQETSGITDTQYF
TRBJ1-1,-,-,TRBV7-9,TGTGCCAGCAGCTCGTTCAGGGGCAGGAACACTGAAGCTTTCTTT,CASSSFRGRNTEAFF
TRBJ2-1,-,few,TRBV7-2,TGTGCCAGCAGCTTAGAATCTTTCGGTGAGCAGTTCTTC,CASSLESFGEQFF
TRBJ1-6,-,-,TRBV7-8,TGTGCCAGCAGCTTAAGACTGGCAGGTTCACCCCTCCACTTT,CASSLRLAGSPLHF
TRBJ2-7,TRBD2,-,TRBV29-1,TGCAGCGTCCCGGGACTAGATTACGAGCAGTACTTC,CSVPGLDYEQYF
TRBJ1-2,-,few,TRBV20-1,TGCAGTGCTAGTTTCCAGGCCCCTGGTGGCTACACCTTC,CSASFQAPGGYTF
TRBJ2-7,-,few,TRBV25-1,TGTGCCAGCAATGCAGGTAGGAGCTCCTACGAGCAGTACTTC,CASNAGRSSYEQYF
TRBJ2-5,-,once,TRBV7-2,TGTGCCAGCAGCCCCGGACGGACACAAGAGACCCAGTACTTC,CASSPGRTQETQYF
TRBJ1-1,-,-,TRBV5-1,TGCGCCAGCAGCTTGGGTCCGGTGAACACTGAAGCTTTCTTT,CASSLGPVNTEAFF
TRBJ1-4,-,-,TRBV7-9,TGTGCCAGCAGCTCCGGAGACCCTAATGAAAAACTGTTTTTT,CASSSGDPNEKLFF
TRBJ2-7,TRBD2,-,TRBV6-5,TGTGCCAGCAGTAAACCGGGACTAGCGGGACTCCAGCAGTACTTC,CASSKPGLAGLQQYF
TRBJ1-1,TRBD1,-,TRBV4-1,TGCGCCAGCAGCCAAGGGACAGGGGGGGCGAACACTGAAGCTTTCTTT,CASSQGTGGANTEAFF
TRBJ1-1,TRBD1,-,TRBV6-5,TGTGCCAGCAGCCGTACAGGGGGCACTGAAGCTTTCTTT,CASSRTGGTEAFF
TRBJ1-1,-,once,TRBV27,TGTGCCAGCAGTTTCCGCACGCACACTGAAGCTTTCTTT,CASSFRTHTEAFF
TRBJ2-7,TRBD2,-,TRBV2,TGTGCCAGCAGTGAAGCGCGCGTAGCGGGAGGGGGGTCCTACGAGCAGTACTTC,CASSEARVAGGGSYEQYF
TRBJ1-2,-,-,TRBV21-1,TGTGCCAGCCACCCGGGGAGAGGCCCTAACTATGGCTACACCTTC,CASHPGRGPNYGYTF
TRBJ1-1,-,-,TRBV6-5,TGTGCCAGCAGCTCGTCCGGAGGCACTGAAGCTTTCTTT,CASSSSGGTEAFF
TRBJ1-6,TRBD1,-,TRBV7-7,TGTGCCAGCAGCTCCTCGGGACAGGAGGTTAATTCACCCCTCCACTTT,CASSSSGQEVNSPLHF
TRBJ1-6,TRBD1,-,TRBV4-2,TGTGCCAGCAGCCAAGTGGCCGGGGCAGGGGGAGATTCACCCCTCCACTTT,CASSQVAGAGGDSPLHF
TRBJ1-4,TRBD1,-,TRBV29-1,TGCAGCGTTGAGAGCCAGGGGGGTGAAAAACTGTTTTTT,CSVESQGGEKLFF
TRBJ2-1,-,-,TRBV24-1,TGTGCCACCAGTGATTCCACGATGGATGAGCAGTTCTTC,CATSDSTMDEQFF
TRBJ2-3,-,-,TRBV29-1,TGCAGCGTTGACTTAGGGGACAACACAGATACGCAGTATTTT,CSVDLGDNTDTQYF
TRBJ2-1,-,-,TRBV7-2,TGTGCCAGCAGCTATAGACGGGGCGATGAGCAGTTCTTC,CASSYRRGDEQFF
TRBJ2-5,-,-,TRBV7-6,TGTGCCAGCAGCTCCGTGAGCGGAATACAAGAGACCCAGTACTTC,CASSSVSGIQETQYF
TRBJ1-4,-,-,TRBV7-2,TGTGCCAGCAGCTTAGGTGCAACTAATGAAAAACTGTTTTTT,CASSLGATNEKLFF
TRBJ1-1,-,-,TRBV6-1,TGTGCCAGCAGTGATCTATCTAACACTGAAGCTTTCTTT,CASSDLSNTEAFF
TRBJ1-5,TRBD1,-,TRBV19,TGTGCCAGTAGTATAGCTTGGGGGACAGGGGCTCATCAGCCCCAGCATTTT,CASSIAWGTGAHQPQHF
TRBJ2-7,TRBD2,-,TRBV5-1,TGCGCCAGCAGCTTGAGTCTCGCGGGGGGGCGGGAGCAGTACTTC,CASSLSLAGGREQYF
TRBJ2-1,TRBD2,-,TRBV5-4,TGTGCCAGCAGCTCTGGACTAGCGGGAAACTCCTACAATGAGCAGTTCTTC,CASSSGLAGNSYNEQFF
TRBJ1-4,-,-,TRBV5-3,TGTGCCAGAAAATTGTGCCCTTATTCCCGAAATGAAAAACTGTTTTTT,CARKLCPYSRNEKLFF
TRBJ2-1,TRBD2,-,TRBV4-3,TGCGCCAGCAGCCATCCGAACGCCGGGACTAGCGGATCCTACAATGAGCAGTTCTTC,CASSHPNAGTSGSYNEQFF